A selection of T cell receptor beta chains follows, all from one sample in a study of blood T cell repertoires in COVID-19. Profiling relied on immunoSEQ multiplex PCR, and the TCRdb table lists in-frame clones only, not all of them. The data contain approximately 220,000 clones, over 70% of them seen just once; the ten biggest clones take up approximately 7.9%. The sequenced sample consisted of peripheral blood. The receptor source for this set is a woman of 80 years or more with acute or convalescent COVID-19. Each CDR3 is given with its conserved first and last residue. The D gene is left open where the match is weak. Part of the rows lack a size; the others show once, few, many or a class for expanded clones.

D gene: NA
J gene: TRBJ1-1
V gene: TRBV6-5
clone size: NA
CDR3 protein: CASSYAGLAFF
CDR3 DNA: TGTGCCAGCAGTTACGCAGGGTTGGCTTTCTTT

D gene: TRBD1
J gene: TRBJ1-1
V gene: TRBV30
clone size: NA
CDR3 protein: CAWSPQGGWSEAFF
CDR3 DNA: TGTGCCTGGAGCCCCCAGGGGGGTTGGTCTGAAGCTTTCTTT

D gene: TRBD1
J gene: TRBJ2-7
V gene: TRBV19
clone size: few
CDR3 protein: CATRTGKGYEQYF
CDR3 DNA: TGTGCCACAAGGACAGGGAAAGGCTACGAGCAGTACTTC

D gene: TRBD1
J gene: TRBJ2-7
V gene: TRBV7-9
clone size: NA
CDR3 protein: CASSLPDRGGNEQYF
CDR3 DNA: TGTGCCAGCAGCTTACCGGACAGGGGAGGAAACGAGCAGTACTTC

D gene: NA
J gene: TRBJ1-4
V gene: TRBV12-5
clone size: NA
CDR3 protein: CASGYTQGYDEKLFF
CDR3 DNA: TGTGCTAGTGGTTATACTCAGGGATACGATGAAAAACTGTTTTTT

D gene: TRBD2
J gene: TRBJ2-7
V gene: TRBV18
clone size: few
CDR3 protein: CASSPASGEYEQYF
CDR3 DNA: TGTGCCAGCTCACCGGCTAGCGGGGAATACGAGCAGTACTTC

D gene: TRBD2
J gene: TRBJ2-1
V gene: TRBV5-6
clone size: NA
CDR3 protein: CASSSGTRVYNEQFF
CDR3 DNA: TGTGCCAGCAGCTCCGGGACTAGGGTCTACAATGAGCAGTTCTTC

D gene: TRBD1
J gene: TRBJ1-4
V gene: TRBV28
clone size: NA
CDR3 protein: CASSLLGQGGEKLFF
CDR3 DNA: TGTGCCAGCAGTTTATTAGGACAGGGAGGGGAAAAACTGTTTTTT

D gene: NA
J gene: TRBJ2-7
V gene: TRBV5-4
clone size: NA
CDR3 protein: CASSLAGDEQYF
CDR3 DNA: TGTGCCAGCAGCTTGGCCGGTGACGAGCAGTACTTC

D gene: TRBD1
J gene: TRBJ1-4
V gene: TRBV5-1
clone size: NA
CDR3 protein: CASSRTGVNEKLFF
CDR3 DNA: TGCGCCAGCAGCCGTACAGGGGTAAACGAAAAACTGTTTTTT

D gene: NA
J gene: TRBJ2-7
V gene: TRBV5-6
clone size: NA
CDR3 protein: CASSQTSAEQYF
CDR3 DNA: TGTGCCAGCAGCCAGACATCGGCCGAGCAGTACTTC

D gene: NA
J gene: TRBJ1-4
V gene: TRBV28
clone size: NA
CDR3 protein: CASSLLSATNEKLFF
CDR3 DNA: TGTGCCAGCAGTTTACTCAGTGCAACTAATGAAAAACTGTTTTTT

D gene: NA
J gene: TRBJ1-1
V gene: TRBV28
clone size: NA
CDR3 protein: CASSSYGRLNTEAFF
CDR3 DNA: TGTGCCAGCAGTTCCTACGGCAGGTTGAACACTGAAGCTTTCTTT

D gene: TRBD1
J gene: TRBJ2-7
V gene: TRBV19
clone size: NA
CDR3 protein: CASSTSGTGVPEQYF
CDR3 DNA: TGTGCCAGTAGTACCTCCGGGACAGGGGTGCCCGAGCAGTACTTC

D gene: TRBD2
J gene: TRBJ2-2
V gene: TRBV11-2
clone size: NA
CDR3 protein: CASSLRLSGSTGELFF
CDR3 DNA: TGTGCCAGCAGCCTACGGCTTAGCGGGAGTACCGGGGAGCTGTTTTTT

D gene: NA
J gene: TRBJ1-1
V gene: TRBV5-1
clone size: once
CDR3 protein: CASSSRDNRPPEAEAFF
CDR3 DNA: TGCGCCAGCAGCTCCCGGGACAACCGACCCCCGGAGGCTGAAGCTTTCTTT

D gene: TRBD1
J gene: TRBJ1-5
V gene: TRBV5-1
clone size: NA
CDR3 protein: CARTTGAHQPQHF
CDR3 DNA: TGCGCCAGAACTACAGGGGCTCATCAGCCCCAGCATTTT

D gene: NA
J gene: TRBJ1-2
V gene: TRBV2
clone size: NA
CDR3 protein: CASSDRVTYGYTF
CDR3 DNA: TGTGCCAGCAGTGACCGGGTCACCTATGGCTACACCTTC

D gene: TRBD1
J gene: TRBJ2-2
V gene: TRBV5-1
clone size: NA
CDR3 protein: CASGPGGNTGELFF
CDR3 DNA: TGCGCCAGCGGACCAGGGGGCAACACCGGGGAGCTGTTTTTT

D gene: TRBD1
J gene: TRBJ2-7
V gene: TRBV7-9
clone size: NA
CDR3 protein: CASSPRQGSYEQYF
CDR3 DNA: TGTGCCAGCAGCCCCAGACAGGGATCCTACGAGCAGTACTTC

D gene: NA
J gene: TRBJ2-1
V gene: TRBV5-1
clone size: NA
CDR3 protein: CASSLDRAHNEQFF
CDR3 DNA: TGCGCCAGCAGCTTGGACAGGGCCCACAATGAGCAGTTCTTC

D gene: TRBD1
J gene: TRBJ1-4
V gene: TRBV2
clone size: once
CDR3 protein: CASSTDRGPNEKLFF
CDR3 DNA: TGTGCCAGCAGCACTGACAGGGGGCCTAATGAAAAACTGTTTTTT

D gene: TRBD2
J gene: TRBJ2-7
V gene: TRBV3-1/TRBV3-2
clone size: NA
CDR3 protein: CASSLYLAGESEQYF
CDR3 DNA: TGTGCCAGCAGCCTCTACTTAGCGGGAGAGTCCGAGCAGTACTTC

D gene: NA
J gene: TRBJ1-2
V gene: TRBV3-1/TRBV3-2
clone size: NA
CDR3 protein: CASSQVGGYGYTF
CDR3 DNA: TGTGCCAGCAGCCAAGTAGGGGGATATGGCTACACCTTC

D gene: TRBD1
J gene: TRBJ2-5
V gene: TRBV29-1
clone size: once
CDR3 protein: CSVETQGAIEAQYF
CDR3 DNA: TGCAGCGTTGAAACACAGGGGGCAATTGAGGCCCAGTACTTC

D gene: NA
J gene: TRBJ1-4
V gene: TRBV9
clone size: NA
CDR3 protein: CASSVGEEKLFF
CDR3 DNA: TGTGCCAGCAGCGTAGGGGAGGAAAAACTGTTTTTT

D gene: NA
J gene: TRBJ2-7
V gene: TRBV28
clone size: NA
CDR3 protein: CASSFHGGAYEQYF
CDR3 DNA: TGTGCCAGCAGTTTTCATGGAGGCGCCTACGAGCAGTACTTC

D gene: NA
J gene: TRBJ1-1
V gene: TRBV6-1
clone size: NA
CDR3 protein: CASSDTGLNTEAFF
CDR3 DNA: TGTGCCAGCAGTGATACAGGGCTGAACACTGAAGCTTTCTTT

D gene: TRBD2
J gene: TRBJ2-1
V gene: TRBV11-2
clone size: NA
CDR3 protein: CASRQLAGAFGEQFF
CDR3 DNA: TGTGCCAGCAGACAACTAGCGGGGGCATTTGGTGAGCAGTTCTTC

D gene: TRBD1
J gene: TRBJ1-5
V gene: TRBV15
clone size: NA
CDR3 protein: CATSRVDREGQPQHF
CDR3 DNA: TGTGCCACCAGCAGAGTGGACAGGGAGGGTCAGCCCCAGCATTTT

D gene: NA
J gene: TRBJ2-1
V gene: TRBV6-4
clone size: NA
CDR3 protein: CATSQRNEQFF
CDR3 DNA: TGTGCCACCTCCCAGCGGAATGAGCAGTTCTTC

D gene: TRBD1
J gene: TRBJ2-5
V gene: TRBV18
clone size: NA
CDR3 protein: CASSPTGGDLGETQYF
CDR3 DNA: TGTGCCAGCTCACCGACAGGGGGCGACTTAGGAGAGACCCAGTACTTC

D gene: NA
J gene: TRBJ1-3
V gene: TRBV6-2/TRBV6-3
clone size: NA
CDR3 protein: CASSLNPRSGNTIYF
CDR3 DNA: TGTGCCAGCAGCCTTAACCCGAGATCTGGAAACACCATATATTTT

D gene: NA
J gene: TRBJ2-7
V gene: TRBV29-1
clone size: NA
CDR3 protein: CSVGTTSGEQYF
CDR3 DNA: TGCAGCGTTGGCACGACATCGGGGGAGCAGTACTTC

D gene: NA
J gene: TRBJ2-7
V gene: TRBV7-9
clone size: NA
CDR3 protein: CASSLTGYEQYF
CDR3 DNA: TGTGCCAGCAGCTTAACAGGCTACGAGCAGTACTTC

D gene: TRBD1
J gene: TRBJ2-7
V gene: TRBV7-3
clone size: NA
CDR3 protein: CASSSIRQGDYYEQYF
CDR3 DNA: TGTGCCAGCAGCTCCATCCGACAGGGGGATTACTACGAGCAGTACTTC

D gene: NA
J gene: TRBJ2-1
V gene: TRBV19
clone size: NA
CDR3 protein: CASRAIYGGEEIQQFF
CDR3 DNA: TGTGCCAGTCGCGCGATATATGGGGGCGAGGAGATCCAGCAGTTCTTC

D gene: NA
J gene: TRBJ2-3
V gene: TRBV18
clone size: NA
CDR3 protein: CASSPSGEGSGTQYF
CDR3 DNA: TGTGCCAGCTCACCATCGGGAGAAGGGTCGGGTACGCAGTATTTT

D gene: NA
J gene: TRBJ1-6
V gene: TRBV4-1
clone size: few
CDR3 protein: CASSHPRGETYNSPLHF
CDR3 DNA: TGCGCCAGCAGCCACCCGCGCGGGGAAACCTATAATTCACCCCTCCACTTT